These T cell receptor beta chains were read from a single sample in a study of CD8 T cells in ankylosing spondylitis. TCRdb ran MiXCR on the 5' RACE reads and lists one entry per CDR3 protein. The sample lists about 200,000 distinct CDR3 sequences; roughly 13% were seen once. The sample consisted of blood, either unsorted or a sorted T cell fraction (not recorded which). The receptors stem from a male donor with ankylosing spondylitis or in good health (not recorded which). Each CDR3 is given with its conserved first and last residue. The order of the fields is V gene, clone size, J gene, D gene, CDR3 protein, CDR3 DNA. The D gene is left open where the match is weak. Some rows mark clone size as missing; the rest say once, few, many or name a class of expanded clone.

V: TRBV12-3/TRBV12-4
size: .
J: TRBJ1-5
D: .
CDR3: CASSLLTNQPQHF
DNA: TGTGCCAGCAGTTTACTGACCAATCAGCCCCAGCATTTT

V: TRBV4-1
size: many
J: TRBJ2-3
D: .
CDR3: CASSQGPLPPDTQYF
DNA: TGCGCCAGCAGCCAAGGTCCCCTACCGCCAGATACGCAGTATTTT

V: TRBV6-2/TRBV6-3
size: .
J: TRBJ2-7
D: TRBD2
CDR3: CASSTATSGVPYEQYF
DNA: TGTGCCAGCTCCACAGCCACTAGCGGGGTTCCCTACGAGCAGTACTTC

V: TRBV29-1
size: many
J: TRBJ1-1
D: .
CDR3: CSVVYTEAFF
DNA: TGCAGCGTTGTCTACACTGAAGCTTTCTTT

V: TRBV5-4
size: .
J: TRBJ2-3
D: .
CDR3: CASSSLTTQYF
DNA: TGTGCCAGCAGCTCCCTTACTACGCAGTATTTT

V: TRBV7-9
size: .
J: TRBJ2-1
D: .
CDR3: CASPEGREREQFF
DNA: TGTGCCAGCCCCGAGGGGCGCGAAAGAGAGCAGTTCTTC

V: TRBV10-3
size: few
J: TRBJ2-3
D: .
CDR3: CAISEDGDTQYF
DNA: TGTGCCATCAGTGAGGATGGAGATACGCAGTATTTT

V: TRBV10-3
size: .
J: TRBJ2-7
D: .
CDR3: CAIRVPGSASYEQYF
DNA: TGTGCCATAAGGGTTCCCGGGAGCGCATCCTACGAGCAGTACTTC

V: TRBV11-2
size: .
J: TRBJ2-7
D: .
CDR3: CASSWAYEQYF
DNA: TGTGCCAGCAGCTGGGCGTACGAGCAGTACTTC

V: TRBV27
size: .
J: TRBJ2-1
D: .
CDR3: CASSLGLAGLANEQFF
DNA: TGTGCCAGCAGTTTAGGGTTGGCAGGGCTGGCGAATGAGCAGTTCTTC

V: TRBV20-1
size: .
J: TRBJ2-5
D: TRBD2
CDR3: CSASSGSQETQYF
DNA: TGCAGTGCTTCTAGCGGGAGCCAAGAGACCCAGTACTTC

V: TRBV5-1
size: .
J: TRBJ2-7
D: .
CDR3: CASSLKFEGSEYEQYF
DNA: TGCGCCAGCAGCTTAAAGTTTGAGGGGTCCGAATACGAGCAGTACTTC

V: TRBV13
size: few
J: TRBJ2-1
D: .
CDR3: CASSSDTGTPGEQFF
DNA: TGTGCCAGCAGCTCGGACACCGGGACCCCGGGTGAGCAGTTCTTC

V: TRBV7-9
size: .
J: TRBJ2-1
D: .
CDR3: CASSWGAGTSVYNEQFF
DNA: TGTGCCAGCAGCTGGGGGGCCGGGACATCTGTCTACAATGAGCAGTTCTTC

V: TRBV2
size: .
J: TRBJ2-3
D: TRBD1
CDR3: CASEDRVSDTQYF
DNA: TGTGCCAGCGAGGACAGGGTCTCAGATACGCAGTATTTT

V: TRBV27
size: few
J: TRBJ1-1
D: .
CDR3: CASSLFGRSEAFF
DNA: TGTGCCAGCAGTTTATTCGGACGTAGTGAAGCTTTCTTT

V: TRBV2
size: .
J: TRBJ2-5
D: TRBD2
CDR3: CASSDLPGLAVVQETQYF
DNA: TGTGCCAGCAGTGACCTACCGGGACTAGCGGTAGTGCAAGAGACCCAGTACTTC

V: TRBV5-1
size: once
J: TRBJ2-7
D: .
CDR3: CASSLAGGTYDQYF
DNA: TGCGCCAGCAGCTTGGCCGGGGGAACCTACGACCAGTACTTC

V: TRBV2
size: few
J: TRBJ1-1
D: .
CDR3: CASSEYQGMNTEAFF
DNA: TGTGCCAGCAGTGAATATCAGGGGATGAACACTGAAGCTTTCTTT

V: TRBV11-1
size: few
J: TRBJ1-1
D: TRBD1
CDR3: CASSSHRGQGGKDTEAFF
DNA: TGTGCCAGCAGCTCCCATAGGGGACAGGGGGGCAAGGACACTGAAGCTTTCTTT

V: TRBV27
size: .
J: TRBJ2-7
D: .
CDR3: CASSPLPGFYEQYF
DNA: TGTGCCAGCAGCCCTCTCCCAGGATTCTACGAGCAGTACTTC

V: TRBV4-1
size: .
J: TRBJ2-1
D: .
CDR3: CASSQIAESYNEQFF
DNA: TGCGCCAGCAGCCAGATAGCGGAATCCTACAATGAGCAGTTCTTC

V: TRBV5-1
size: .
J: TRBJ2-7
D: .
CDR3: CASSTYRDPSSYEQYF
DNA: TGCGCCAGCAGCACCTACAGGGATCCCAGCTCCTACGAGCAGTACTTC

V: TRBV4-1
size: few
J: TRBJ1-2
D: .
CDR3: CASSQDRLYGYTF
DNA: TGCGCCAGCAGCCAAGATAGGCTTTATGGCTACACCTTC

V: TRBV12-3/TRBV12-4
size: .
J: TRBJ2-5
D: TRBD2
CDR3: CASSLGTSGGGETQYF
DNA: TGTGCCAGCAGTTTAGGGACTAGCGGGGGGGGAGAGACCCAGTACTTC

V: TRBV6-1
size: .
J: TRBJ2-1
D: TRBD1
CDR3: CASSEGTGIYNEQFF
DNA: TGTGCCAGCAGTGAAGGGACAGGGATTTACAATGAGCAGTTCTTC

V: TRBV2
size: few
J: TRBJ2-1
D: .
CDR3: CASSDTGDEQFF
DNA: TGTGCCAGCAGTGATACCGGGGACGAGCAGTTCTTC

V: TRBV4-1
size: .
J: TRBJ1-2
D: TRBD1
CDR3: CASSPSNQGANYGYTF
DNA: TGCGCCAGCAGCCCCTCAAACCAGGGGGCGAACTATGGCTACACCTTC

V: TRBV12-3/TRBV12-4
size: .
J: TRBJ2-3
D: .
CDR3: CASSSEQGGGTDTQYF
DNA: TGTGCCAGCAGTTCCGAACAGGGAGGGGGTACAGATACGCAGTATTTT

V: TRBV20-1
size: few
J: TRBJ2-7
D: TRBD2
CDR3: CSARDAERDSPYEQYF
DNA: TGCAGTGCTAGAGATGCAGAGCGGGACTCCCCCTACGAGCAGTACTTC

V: TRBV6-5
size: .
J: TRBJ2-5
D: TRBD1
CDR3: CASSSTKGAGETQYF
DNA: TGTGCCAGCAGTTCGACGAAGGGGGCGGGAGAGACCCAGTACTTC

V: TRBV5-5
size: few
J: TRBJ2-1
D: TRBD2
CDR3: CASSLFSGGPYNEQFF
DNA: TGTGCCAGCAGCTTATTTAGCGGGGGCCCCTACAATGAGCAGTTCTTC

V: TRBV4-2
size: few
J: TRBJ2-2
D: TRBD2
CDR3: CASSQGGLAGGAETGELFF
DNA: TGTGCCAGCAGCCAAGGTGGACTAGCGGGAGGGGCAGAAACCGGGGAGCTGTTTTTT

V: TRBV10-3
size: .
J: TRBJ2-1
D: TRBD2
CDR3: CATRLAGVYNEQFF
DNA: TGTGCCACGAGACTAGCGGGTGTGTACAATGAGCAGTTCTTC

V: TRBV27
size: few
J: TRBJ2-7
D: .
CDR3: CASSLSGYDYEQYF
DNA: TGTGCCAGCAGTTTATCGGGGTACGACTACGAGCAGTACTTC

V: TRBV20-1
size: few
J: TRBJ2-3
D: TRBD2
CDR3: CSARSSGRASNTDTQYF
DNA: TGCAGTGCTAGGAGTAGCGGGAGGGCCTCTAACACAGATACGCAGTATTTT

V: TRBV20-1
size: few
J: TRBJ2-3
D: TRBD2
CDR3: CSARGPQRGGATDTQYF
DNA: TGCAGTGCTAGAGGTCCCCAGCGGGGAGGGGCGACAGATACGCAGTATTTT

V: TRBV12-3/TRBV12-4
size: .
J: TRBJ2-7
D: TRBD1
CDR3: CASSPDRAPYGEQYF
DNA: TGTGCCAGCAGCCCTGACAGGGCTCCCTATGGCGAGCAGTACTTC

V: TRBV5-1
size: many
J: TRBJ2-1
D: .
CDR3: CASSLVPGPNNEQFF
DNA: TGCGCCAGCAGCTTGGTCCCGGGGCCAAACAATGAGCAGTTCTTC

V: TRBV5-5
size: .
J: TRBJ2-2
D: .
CDR3: CASSSLALSNTGELFF
DNA: TGTGCCAGCAGTTCTTTGGCCCTGTCGAACACCGGGGAGCTGTTTTTT

V: TRBV12-3/TRBV12-4
size: few
J: TRBJ1-2
D: .
CDR3: CASSLSTGTYGYTF
DNA: TGTGCCAGCAGCCTGAGTACAGGGACCTATGGCTACACCTTC

V: TRBV15
size: few
J: TRBJ2-5
D: .
CDR3: CATSRGRVINFETQYF
DNA: TGTGCCACCAGCAGAGGCAGGGTAATTAACTTCGAGACCCAGTACTTC

V: TRBV7-9
size: many
J: TRBJ2-3
D: .
CDR3: CASSPVPGSTDTQYF
DNA: TGTGCCAGCAGCCCGGTCCCGGGGAGTACAGATACGCAGTATTTT

V: TRBV6-1
size: few
J: TRBJ2-7
D: .
CDR3: CASSAGTLNYEQYF
DNA: TGTGCCAGCAGTGCCGGGACGCTTAACTACGAGCAGTACTTC

V: TRBV12-3/TRBV12-4
size: .
J: TRBJ1-1
D: .
CDR3: CASSLARAGHTEAFF
DNA: TGTGCCAGCAGCCTAGCTAGGGCAGGGCATACTGAAGCTTTCTTT

V: TRBV29-1
size: .
J: TRBJ2-1
D: .
CDR3: CSIRGGNEQFF
DNA: TGCAGCATCAGGGGAGGCAATGAGCAGTTCTTC

V: TRBV5-1
size: .
J: TRBJ2-1
D: TRBD2
CDR3: CASSSFGLAGNEQFF
DNA: TGCGCCAGCAGCTCATTTGGACTAGCGGGCAATGAGCAGTTCTTC

V: TRBV27
size: .
J: TRBJ2-1
D: TRBD1
CDR3: CASRGTGGQGEQFF
DNA: TGTGCCAGCAGAGGGACAGGGGGACAGGGTGAGCAGTTCTTC

V: TRBV27
size: few
J: TRBJ2-2
D: .
CDR3: CASSSDLNTGELFF
DNA: TGTGCCAGCTCCTCGGACTTGAACACCGGGGAGCTGTTTTTT

V: TRBV5-6
size: few
J: TRBJ1-4
D: TRBD1
CDR3: CASSVTGDRGEKLFF
DNA: TGTGCCAGCAGCGTGACAGGGGATCGTGGTGAAAAACTGTTTTTT

V: TRBV28
size: few
J: TRBJ2-7
D: TRBD2
CDR3: CASSASYGGVQYEQYF
DNA: TGTGCCAGCAGTGCCTCCTACGGGGGGGTACAATACGAGCAGTACTTC

V: TRBV6-2/TRBV6-3
size: .
J: TRBJ2-7
D: TRBD2
CDR3: CASSYPLAGYPYEQYF
DNA: TGTGCCAGCAGTTATCCGCTAGCGGGATATCCCTACGAGCAGTACTTC

V: TRBV20-1
size: many
J: TRBJ1-6
D: TRBD1
CDR3: CSATEPGQASPLHF
DNA: TGCAGTGCTACGGAGCCGGGACAGGCGTCACCCCTCCACTTT

V: TRBV10-3
size: few
J: TRBJ2-2
D: .
CDR3: CAISEMGFGTGELFF
DNA: TGTGCCATCAGTGAGATGGGATTTGGTACCGGGGAGCTGTTTTTT

V: TRBV29-1
size: .
J: TRBJ1-1
D: .
CDR3: CSVEISSLNTEAFF
DNA: TGCAGCGTTGAAATAAGCAGTTTGAACACTGAAGCTTTCTTT

V: TRBV7-9
size: few
J: TRBJ2-7
D: TRBD1
CDR3: CASRDRDAYEQYF
DNA: TGTGCCAGCAGGGACAGGGATGCCTACGAGCAGTACTTC

V: TRBV11-1
size: .
J: TRBJ2-1
D: TRBD2
CDR3: CASRRAGGPGYEQFF
DNA: TGTGCCAGCAGACGAGCGGGGGGGCCGGGGTATGAGCAGTTCTTC

V: TRBV4-1
size: .
J: TRBJ2-3
D: .
CDR3: CASSQDAPSGTRGTDTQYF
DNA: TGCGCCAGCAGCCAAGATGCCCCCTCAGGGACCCGTGGCACTGATACGCAGTATTTT

V: TRBV7-2
size: .
J: TRBJ1-2
D: TRBD1
CDR3: CASSAVRRTGNYGYTF
DNA: TGTGCCAGCAGCGCTGTTCGAAGGACAGGCAACTATGGCTACACCTTC

V: TRBV5-1
size: .
J: TRBJ2-7
D: .
CDR3: CASSLEKWSEQYF
DNA: TGCGCCAGCAGCTTGGAAAAATGGAGCGAGCAGTACTTC